This is a list of T cell receptor beta chains from one sample in a study of a mutant IDH1 vaccine in newly diagnosed glioma. TCRdb's copy holds only in-frame clones and misses some; the assay was immunoSEQ multiplex PCR. The sample consists of around 54,000 clones, 75% to 90% of them appearing once. The antigens of these receptors remain unknown. The sample was PBMCs, taken from a glioma patient whose treatment included an IDH1 peptide vaccine. All receptors derive from a woman aged 50 to 60 with glioma. Each CDR3 is given with its conserved first and last residue. A D gene is named only where the DNA matches it firmly. Clone size is given for some rows only: seen once, a few or many times, or a class if the clone is expanded.

CDR3 length	D gene	V gene	J gene	clone size	CDR3 DNA	CDR3 protein
15	TRBD2	TRBV5-1	TRBJ2-3	-	TGCGCCAGCAGCTTGGGACTAGCGGCCGGGGTGACGCAGTATTTT	CASSLGLAAGVTQYF
15	TRBD1	TRBV6-5	TRBJ1-5	once	TGTGCCAGCAGTGGAGGGACAGATAGCAATCAGCCCCAGCATTTT	CASSGGTDSNQPQHF
12	-	TRBV30	TRBJ1-1	-	TGTGCCTGGAGTTGGGGTGACACTGAAGCTTTCTTT	CAWSWGDTEAFF
13	-	TRBV11-3	TRBJ2-2	-	TGTGCCAGCAGTCCGCAGTACACCGGGGAGCTGTTTTTT	CASSPQYTGELFF
16	TRBD1	TRBV28	TRBJ1-6	-	TGTGCCAGCAGATACTCACCGGGACAGGGTAATTCACCCCTCCACTTT	CASRYSPGQGNSPLHF
13	-	TRBV9	TRBJ1-2	-	TGTGCCAGCAGCGAGAGTTCTAACTATGGCTACACCTTC	CASSESSNYGYTF
16	TRBD1	TRBV14	TRBJ2-2	few	TGTGCCAGCAGCCCGTATACAGGGGGACGCACCGGGGAGCTGTTTTTT	CASSPYTGGRTGELFF
10	-	TRBV30	TRBJ2-7	-	TGTGCCTGGGCCAACTACGAGCAGTACTTC	CAWANYEQYF
11	-	TRBV11-1	TRBJ1-1	-	TGTGCCAGCAGCTTTAAAACTGAAGCTTTCTTT	CASSFKTEAFF
12	-	TRBV2	TRBJ1-5	-	TGTGCCAGCAGCGGGGTGCGGCAGCCCCAGCATTTT	CASSGVRQPQHF